These 19 T cell receptor beta chains originate from one sample sequenced in a study of monozygotic twins with inflammatory bowel disease. TCRdb reprocessed the 5' RACE reads and stores each CDR3 protein as one record, lacking DNA. The sample's table shows around 380,000 distinct CDR3 sequences. What was sequenced was blood. These receptors were taken from a human donor with ulcerative colitis or Crohn's disease, or a healthy co-twin of an affected twin (not recorded which).

This rearrangement joins TRBV7-2 to TRBJ1-5; TCRdb designates TRBD1, a call that cannot be tested without DNA. Germline V gene lookup returns CDR1 SGHTA and CDR2 FQGNSA. The CDR3 has 13 amino acids. This CDR3 reads CASSDTQGQPQHF.

The chain joins TRBV20-1 to TRBJ1-3. The CDR3 covers 14 residues. CDR1 and CDR2 from the germline V gene are DFQATT and SNEGSKA (reference sequence). CDR3 amino acids: CSARGVSSGNTIYF.

V and J are TRBV2 and TRBJ2-7; TCRdb's assignment of TRBD1 cannot be checked, as there is no DNA. Germline V gene sequence: CDR1 SNHLY, CDR2 FYNNEI. The CDR3 runs to 15 residues. The CDR3 here is CASSDRTTGWDEQYF.

This chain connects TRBV5-1 to TRBJ2-1; TCRdb calls TRBD1, which cannot be checked without DNA. The CDR3 totals 14 residues. Germline V gene sequence: CDR1 SGHRS, CDR2 YFSETQ. The chain's CDR3 is CASSMTGSSYEQFF.

The genes are TRBV6-1 and TRBJ2-1; TCRdb's assignment of TRBD2 cannot be checked, as there is no DNA. Germline assignment: CDR1 MNHNS and CDR2 SASEGT. The CDR3 sequence is 16 residues long. The CDR3 spells CASREHTSGRSGEQFF.

This chain links TRBV19 with TRBJ2-7; TCRdb gives TRBD2 as the D gene, but with no DNA this cannot be confirmed. This CDR3 spans 14 amino acids. The germline gives CDR1 LNHDA, CDR2 SQIVND (reference sequence). This CDR3 is CASRSGASSYEQYF. Complete variable domain (other parts from reference TRBV19 and TRBJ2-7): DGGITQSPKYLFRKEGQNVTLSCEQNLNHDAMYWYRQDPGQGLRLIYYSQIVNDFQKGDIAEGYSVSREKKESFPLTVTSAQKNPTAFYLCASRSGASSYEQYFGPGTRLTVT.

The rearrangement joins TRBV28 to TRBJ1-5; TCRdb returns TRBD1, unconfirmable since there is no DNA. CDR1 MDHEN and CDR2 SYDVKM come from the germline V gene. The length of the CDR3 is 14 residues. CDR3 amino acids: CASSVDRGNQPQHF.

The J gene is TRBJ2-5, the V gene TRBV11-2; TCRdb gives TRBD2 as the D gene, but with no DNA this cannot be confirmed. Germline V lookup: CDR1 SGHAT, CDR2 FQNNGV. CDR3 size: 15 residues. CDR3 loop: CASSSGLASQETQYF.

The chain recombines TRBV5-1 with TRBJ2-1; TCRdb gives TRBD2 as the D gene, but with no DNA this cannot be confirmed. This CDR3 is built from 15 residues. Germline CDR1 is SGHRS and CDR2 is YFSETQ. The CDR3 is CASSLAGTSYNEQFF.

The chain joins TRBV5-6 to TRBJ1-2; TCRdb proposes TRBD1, but this gene call is untestable without DNA. Germline V gene sequence: CDR1 SGHDT, CDR2 YYEEEE. The CDR3 is 15 residues long. The CDR3 protein is CASRLQGPEPYGYTF. The entire variable domain, with the rest obtained from reference TRBV5-6 and TRBJ1-2, is as follows: DAGVTQSPTHLIKTRGQQVTLRCSPKSGHDTVSWYQQALGQGPQFIFQYYEEEERQRGNFPDRFSGHQFPNYSSELNVNALLLGDSALYLCASRLQGPEPYGYTFGSGTRLTVV.

The J gene is TRBJ1-5, the V gene TRBV30. Germline V gene sequence: CDR1 GTSNPN, CDR2 SVGIG (reference sequence). The CDR3 is made up of 16 amino acids. The CDR3 sequence: CAWSHWGSGGNQPQHF.

This chain links TRBV12-3 or TRBV12-4 with TRBJ1-5; TCRdb's D call, TRBD1, is unchecked because there is no DNA. This CDR3 has 14 amino acids. Here the CDR3 reads CASGKQGGNQPQHF.

CDR3 amino acids: CASSYQGNTGELFF. The chain uses TRBV11-2 and TRBJ2-2; TCRdb's D call, TRBD1, is unchecked because there is no DNA. Germline V CDR1 and CDR2: SGHAT, FQNNGV. The CDR3 totals 14 residues.

V is TRBV7-9 and J is TRBJ1-2. This CDR3 spans 14 amino acids. Germline lookup yields CDR1 SEHNR and CDR2 FQNEAQ (reference sequence). The CDR3 sequence: CASSSIGGLYGYTF.

This chain uses TRBV6-2 or TRBV6-3 with TRBJ2-2; TCRdb reports TRBD2, a call that lacks DNA to check it against. Germline loops: CDR1 MNHEY, CDR2 SVGEGT. There are 16 residues in the CDR3. CDR3 sequence reads: CASSLGTSGSRGELFF.

The genes are TRBV6-5 and TRBJ2-5; absent DNA, TCRdb's TRBD1 call cannot be checked. The CDR3 is 15 amino acids. In germline, CDR1 is MNHEY, CDR2 SVGAGI. This chain's CDR3 is CASSYSRAGVGAQYF.

The chain combines TRBV10-3 with TRBJ2-1; lacking DNA, the TRBD2 call made by TCRdb goes unchecked. There are 13 residues in the CDR3. Per germline, CDR1 ENHRY and CDR2 SYGVKD. CDR3 sequence: CAIRTSGGNEQFF.

The V and J genes are TRBV7-6 and TRBJ2-6; the TCRdb call, TRBD1, lacks DNA for checking. Germline values: CDR1 SGHVS, CDR2 FNYEAQ. The CDR3 is 16 residues long. CDR3 sequence: CASSPGQLSGANVLTF.

The chain carries TRBV4-1 and TRBJ1-4. The germline V gene has CDR1 MGHRA and CDR2 YSYEKL. The CDR3 covers 14 residues. The CDR3 loop is CASSPREGNEKLFF.